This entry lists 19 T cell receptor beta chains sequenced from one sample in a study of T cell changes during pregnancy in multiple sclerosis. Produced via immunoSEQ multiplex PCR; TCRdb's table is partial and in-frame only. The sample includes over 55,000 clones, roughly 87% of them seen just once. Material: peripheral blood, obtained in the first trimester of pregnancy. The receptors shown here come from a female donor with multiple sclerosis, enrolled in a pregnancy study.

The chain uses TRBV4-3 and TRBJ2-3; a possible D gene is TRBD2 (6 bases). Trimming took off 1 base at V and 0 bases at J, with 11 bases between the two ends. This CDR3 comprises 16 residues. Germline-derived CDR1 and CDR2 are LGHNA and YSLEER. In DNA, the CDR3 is TGCGCCAGCAGCCAAGGAGGACTATTAAGCACAGATACGCAGTATTTT. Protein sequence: CASSQGGLLSTDTQYF.

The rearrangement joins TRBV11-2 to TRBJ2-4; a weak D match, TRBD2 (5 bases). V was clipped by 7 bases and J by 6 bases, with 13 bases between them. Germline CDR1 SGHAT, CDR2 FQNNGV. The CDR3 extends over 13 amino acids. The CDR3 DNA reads TGTGCCAGCACACTATTTGAGGGAAACATTCAGTACTTC. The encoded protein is CASTLFEGNIQYF. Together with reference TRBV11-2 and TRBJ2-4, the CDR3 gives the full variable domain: EAGVAQSPRYKIIEKRQSVAFWCNPISGHATLYWYQQILGQGPKLLIQFQNNGVVDDSQLPKDRFSAERLKGVDSTLKIQPAKLEDSAVYLCASTLFEGNIQYFGAGTRLSVL.

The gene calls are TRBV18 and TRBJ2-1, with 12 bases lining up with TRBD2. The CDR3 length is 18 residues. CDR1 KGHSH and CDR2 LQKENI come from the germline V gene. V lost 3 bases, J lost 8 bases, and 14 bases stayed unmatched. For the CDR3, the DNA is TGTGCCAGCTCACCGGTATTCCTAGCGGGAGGGCCTTCGGATGAGCAGTTCTTC. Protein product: CASSPVFLAGGPSDEQFF.

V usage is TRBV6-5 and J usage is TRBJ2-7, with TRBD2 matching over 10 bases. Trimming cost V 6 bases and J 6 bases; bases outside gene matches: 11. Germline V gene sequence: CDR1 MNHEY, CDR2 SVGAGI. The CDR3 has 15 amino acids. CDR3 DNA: TGTGCCAGCAGGTCGCTAGCGGGGGCCCTGGGCGAGCAGTACTTC. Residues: CASRSLAGALGEQYF.

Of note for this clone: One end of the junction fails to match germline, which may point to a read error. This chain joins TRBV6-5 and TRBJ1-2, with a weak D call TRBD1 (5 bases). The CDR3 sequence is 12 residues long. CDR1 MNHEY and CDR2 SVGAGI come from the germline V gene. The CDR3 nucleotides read TGTGCCAGCAGACGCTCAGGGTTCGGCTCCACCTTC. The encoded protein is CASRRSGFGSTF.

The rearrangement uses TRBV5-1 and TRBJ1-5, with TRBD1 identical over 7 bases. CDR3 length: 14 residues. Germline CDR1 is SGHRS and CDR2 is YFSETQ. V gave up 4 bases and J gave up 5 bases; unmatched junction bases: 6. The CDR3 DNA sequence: TGCGCCAGCAGCGACGGGACAGAGGATCAGCCCCAGCATTTT. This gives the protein CASSDGTEDQPQHF.

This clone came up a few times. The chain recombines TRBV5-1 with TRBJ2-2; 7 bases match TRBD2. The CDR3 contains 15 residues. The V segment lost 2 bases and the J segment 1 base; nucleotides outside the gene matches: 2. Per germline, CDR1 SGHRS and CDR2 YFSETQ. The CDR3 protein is CASSFRGGNTGELFF. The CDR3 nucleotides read TGCGCCAGCAGCTTTCGCGGGGGGAACACCGGGGAGCTGTTTTTT.

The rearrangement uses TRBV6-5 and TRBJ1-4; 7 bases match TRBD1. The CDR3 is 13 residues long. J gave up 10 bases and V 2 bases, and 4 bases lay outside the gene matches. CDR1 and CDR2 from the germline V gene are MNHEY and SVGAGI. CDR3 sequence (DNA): TGTGCCAGCAGTTACGGGACAGAGGCAAAACTGTTTTTT. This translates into CASSYGTEAKLFF.

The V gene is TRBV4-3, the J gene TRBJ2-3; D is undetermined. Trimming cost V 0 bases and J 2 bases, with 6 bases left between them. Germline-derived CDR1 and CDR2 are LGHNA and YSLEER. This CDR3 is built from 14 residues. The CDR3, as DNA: TGCGCCAGCAGCCAAGAGCAGTTCACAGATACGCAGTATTTT. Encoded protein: CASSQEQFTDTQYF.

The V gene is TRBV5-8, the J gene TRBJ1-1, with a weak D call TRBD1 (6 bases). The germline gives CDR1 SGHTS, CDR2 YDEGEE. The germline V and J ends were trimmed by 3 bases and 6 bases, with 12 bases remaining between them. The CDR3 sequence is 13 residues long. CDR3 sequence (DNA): TGTGCCAGCAGCTCAACAGGGAGGGCTGAAGCTTTCTTT. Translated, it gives CASSSTGRAEAFF. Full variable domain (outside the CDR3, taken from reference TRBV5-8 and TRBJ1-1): EAGVTQSPTHLIKTRGQQATLRCSPISGHTSVYWYQQALGLGLQFLLWYDEGEERNRGNFPPRFSGRQFPNYSSELNVNALELEDSALYLCASSSTGRAEAFFGQGTRLTVV.

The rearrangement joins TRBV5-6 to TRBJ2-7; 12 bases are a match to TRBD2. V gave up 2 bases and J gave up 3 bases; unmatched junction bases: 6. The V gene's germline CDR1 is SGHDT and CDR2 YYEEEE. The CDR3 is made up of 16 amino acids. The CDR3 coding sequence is TGTGCCAGCAGCTTACCTCTAGCGGGAGGGGTCTACGAGCAGTACTTC. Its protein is CASSLPLAGGVYEQYF.

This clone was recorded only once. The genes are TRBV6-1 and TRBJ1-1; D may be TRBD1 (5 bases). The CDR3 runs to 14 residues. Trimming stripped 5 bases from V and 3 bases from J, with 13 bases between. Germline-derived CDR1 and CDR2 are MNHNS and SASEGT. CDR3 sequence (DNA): TGTGCCAGCAGTAAGACAGCAACTCACACTGAAGCTTTCTTT. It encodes CASSKTATHTEAFF.

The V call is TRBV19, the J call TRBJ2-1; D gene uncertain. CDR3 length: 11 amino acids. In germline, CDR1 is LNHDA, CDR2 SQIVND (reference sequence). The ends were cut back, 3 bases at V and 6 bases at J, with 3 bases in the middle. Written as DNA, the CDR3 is TGTGCCAGTAGTATCGGCAATGAGCAGTTCTTC. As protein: CASSIGNEQFF.

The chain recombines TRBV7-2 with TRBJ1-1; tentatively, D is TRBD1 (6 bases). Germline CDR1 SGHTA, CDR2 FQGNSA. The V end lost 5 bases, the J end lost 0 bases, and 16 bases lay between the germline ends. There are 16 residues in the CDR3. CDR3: CASSLRQAAVNTEAFF. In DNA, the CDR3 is TGTGCCAGCAGCCTCCGACAGGCGGCGGTGAACACTGAAGCTTTCTTT.

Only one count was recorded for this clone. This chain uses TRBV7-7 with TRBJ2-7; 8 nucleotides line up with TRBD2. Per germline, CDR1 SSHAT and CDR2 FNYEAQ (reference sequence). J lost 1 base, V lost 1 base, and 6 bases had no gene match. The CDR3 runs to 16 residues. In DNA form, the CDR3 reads TGTGCCAGCAGCTTAGAAAGGGCGGGGGGTTCCTACGAGCAGTACTTC. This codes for CASSLERAGGSYEQYF. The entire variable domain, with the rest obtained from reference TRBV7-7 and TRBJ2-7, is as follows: GAGVSQSPRYKVTKRGQDVTLRCDPISSHATLYWYQQALGQGPEFLTYFNYEAQPDKSGLPSDRFSAERPEGSISTLTIQRTEQRDSAMYRCASSLERAGGSYEQYFGPGTRLTVT.

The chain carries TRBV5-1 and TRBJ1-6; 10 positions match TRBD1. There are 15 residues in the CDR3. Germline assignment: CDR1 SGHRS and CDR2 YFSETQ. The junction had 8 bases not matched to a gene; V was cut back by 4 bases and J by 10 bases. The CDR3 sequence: CASSLGTGEESPLHF. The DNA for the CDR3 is TGCGCCAGCAGCCTGGGGACAGGGGAAGAGTCACCCCTCCACTTT.

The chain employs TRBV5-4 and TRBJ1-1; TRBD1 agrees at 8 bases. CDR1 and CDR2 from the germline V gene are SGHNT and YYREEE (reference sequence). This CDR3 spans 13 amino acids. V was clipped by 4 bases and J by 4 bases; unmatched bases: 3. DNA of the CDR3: TGTGCCAGCAGCCCGACAGGGGCCACTGAAGCTTTCTTT. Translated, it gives CASSPTGATEAFF. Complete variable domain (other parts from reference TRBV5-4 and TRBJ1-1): ETGVTQSPTHLIKTRGQQVTLRCSSQSGHNTVSWYQQALGQGPQFIFQYYREEENGRGNFPPRFSGLQFPNYSSELNVNALELDDSALYLCASSPTGATEAFFGQGTRLTVV.

CDR3 in amino acids: CASSLGTPPDTQYF. CDR3 DNA: TGTGCCAGCAGCCTAGGGACACCGCCAGATACGCAGTATTTT. The chain is built from TRBV7-3 and TRBJ2-3; tentative D call: TRBD1 (6 bases). Germline V gene data show CDR1 as SGHTA and CDR2 as FQGTGA. With 5 bases removed from V and 4 bases from J, the gap between germline ends came to 13 bases. This CDR3 is 14 amino acids long.

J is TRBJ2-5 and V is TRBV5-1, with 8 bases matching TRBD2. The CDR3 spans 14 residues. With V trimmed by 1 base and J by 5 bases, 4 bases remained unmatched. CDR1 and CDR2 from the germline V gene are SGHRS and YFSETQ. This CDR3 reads CASSLSPSGETQYF. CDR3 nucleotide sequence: TGCGCCAGCAGCTTGAGTCCTAGCGGGGAGACCCAGTACTTC.